The 16 T cell receptor beta chains below were found in one sample sequenced in a study of blood T cell repertoires in COVID-19 (dated by TCRdb to the early 2020s). Libraries came from the immunoSEQ multiplex PCR assay. TCRdb retrieved this table from immuneACCESS and kept in-frame rearrangements only. Not all clones are present; in checked studies, unresolved V genes account for under half, and no reason is known for the remainder. The sample table contains over 150,000 clones; only one count was recorded for 80% to 90% of them. The leading ten clones occupy roughly 8.7% of the sample. Sample: peripheral blood. Receptor source: a man aged 50 to 60 with active or convalescent COVID-19.

The genes are TRBV27 and TRBJ1-1, with a tentative D call TRBD1 (5 bases). The V and J ends lost 5 bases and 1 base respectively, with 8 bases between them. The CDR3 extends over 13 amino acids. The V gene's germline CDR1 is MNHEY and CDR2 SMNVEV (reference sequence). CDR3 residues: CASSIQGNTEAFF. The CDR3 coding sequence is TGTGCCAGCAGTATTCAGGGGAACACTGAAGCTTTCTTT.

V and J are TRBV28 and TRBJ2-7; 7 nucleotides line up with TRBD1. Looked up from germline, CDR1 is MDHEN and CDR2 is SYDVKM. The CDR3 length is 16 residues. The V gene end was trimmed by 8 bases and the J gene end by 1 base; junction bases not matched to a gene: 14. CDR3 nucleotides: TGTGCCAGCGGCCTGACCACAGGGGTAGGGTCCTACGAGCAGTACTTC. Protein product: CASGLTTGVGSYEQYF.

The chain employs TRBV3-1 (or the pseudogene TRBV3-2) and TRBJ1-1; weak D call: TRBD1 (6 bases). CDR3 length: 13 amino acids. Germline CDR1 reads LGHDT; CDR2 reads YNNKEL (reference sequence). The germline V and J ends were trimmed by 5 bases and 6 bases, with 13 bases remaining between them. The CDR3 spells CASSSTGSAEAFF. CDR3 nucleotides: TGTGCCAGCAGCTCTACAGGGTCAGCTGAAGCTTTCTTT.

J is TRBJ2-7 and V is TRBV5-6; 10 bases fit TRBD1. This CDR3 has 15 amino acids. Germline V gene lookup returns CDR1 SGHDT and CDR2 YYEEEE. V was clipped by 3 bases and J by 3 bases; unmatched bases: 6. The CDR3 region is CASSSRTGGRYEQYF. CDR3 nucleotides: TGTGCCAGCAGCTCAAGGACAGGGGGACGCTACGAGCAGTACTTC.

This chain uses TRBV5-1 with TRBJ2-3, with a tentative D call TRBD1 (6 bases). V was clipped by 4 bases and J by 2 bases, with 11 bases between them. Germline loops: CDR1 SGHRS, CDR2 YFSETQ. The CDR3 covers 14 residues. The CDR3 DNA follows: TGCGCCAGCAGCCCGGGACACCCCACAGATACGCAGTATTTT. The encoded protein is CASSPGHPTDTQYF.

V usage is TRBV25-1 and J usage is TRBJ1-1; 7 bases are a match to TRBD1. This CDR3 spans 14 amino acids. The V segment lost 1 base and the J segment 8 bases; nucleotides outside the gene matches: 7. The germline V gene encodes CDR1 MGHDK and CDR2 SYGVNS. CDR3 sequence reads: CASSELVQGGEAFF. The CDR3 coding sequence is TGTGCCAGCAGTGAATTAGTCCAGGGGGGCGAAGCTTTCTTT.

Only one count was recorded for this clone. This chain links TRBV24-1 with TRBJ2-1; D unresolved. The CDR3 totals 16 residues. The germline V and J ends were trimmed by 0 bases and 3 bases, with 11 bases remaining between them. Looked up from germline, CDR1 is KGHDR and CDR2 is SFDVKD. CDR3 amino acids: CATSDLQSQNYNEQFF. Here the CDR3 DNA reads TGTGCCACCAGTGATTTGCAGTCCCAGAACTACAATGAGCAGTTCTTC.

V and J are TRBV6-5 and TRBJ1-3; D unresolved. From germline, CDR1 is MNHEY and CDR2 SVGAGI. With 5 bases removed from V and 3 bases from J, the gap between germline ends came to 8 bases. The CDR3 runs to 13 residues. The CDR3 spells CASSSGFGNTIYF. The CDR3 DNA reads as TGTGCCAGCAGTAGCGGATTTGGAAACACCATATATTTT.

The chain recombines TRBV6-5 with TRBJ2-6; TRBD2 is a possible D gene (6 bases). The CDR3 runs 15 residues. The V end lost 11 bases, the J end lost 0 bases, and 14 bases lay between the germline ends. CDR1 and CDR2 from the germline V gene are MNHEY and SVGAGI. CDR3 protein: CAARAGNSGANVLTF. As DNA, the CDR3 is TGTGCCGCCCGGGCGGGAAACTCTGGGGCCAACGTCCTGACTTTC.

The V gene is TRBV5-6, the J gene TRBJ2-3; no firm D call. Trimming cost V 0 bases and J 7 bases, with 15 bases left between them. The germline gives CDR1 SGHDT, CDR2 YYEEEE. The CDR3 has 15 residues. As DNA, the CDR3 is TGTGCCAGCAGCTTGGCTGTCGTCTATGAGAATACGCAGTATTTT. Its protein product is CASSLAVVYENTQYF.

The V and J genes are TRBV6-6 and TRBJ1-5, with D maybe TRBD1 (5 bases). CDR3 length: 15 amino acids. Germline V gene sequence: CDR1 MNHNY, CDR2 SVGAGI (reference sequence). Trimming left V 2 bases short and J 2 bases short, with 10 bases between. Here the CDR3 reads CASSYPEGRNQPQHF. CDR3 in DNA: TGTGCCAGCAGTTACCCGGAGGGGCGCAATCAGCCCCAGCATTTT.

In its sample, this clone was seen a few times. The V call is TRBV12-5, the J call TRBJ2-5; D remains unclear. This CDR3 spans 13 amino acids. V was pared by 2 bases and J by 5 bases, with 9 bases between. CDR1 and CDR2 (germline): LGHNT, FRNRAP. In nucleotides, the CDR3 is TGTGCTAGTGGTTTGTCCGGTTTGGAGACCCAGTACTTC. Translating gives CASGLSGLETQYF.

The table lists this clone with a few counts. V is TRBV5-1 and J is TRBJ2-7; 9 bases line up with TRBD1. With V trimmed by 3 bases and J by 4 bases, 8 bases remained unmatched. This CDR3 region has 15 residues. Germline lookup yields CDR1 SGHRS and CDR2 YFSETQ. The CDR3, as DNA: TGCGCCAGCAGCTCCTCACAGGGGGCTTTTTACGAGCAGTACTTC. Translating gives CASSSSQGAFYEQYF.

The CDR3 here is CASSLTETQYF. The CDR3 DNA follows: TGTGCCAGCAGTTTAACTGAGACCCAGTACTTC. The chain carries TRBV12-3 or TRBV12-4 and TRBJ2-5; D gene ambiguous. This CDR3 region has 11 residues. Trimming shortened V by 2 bases and J by 5 bases, and 3 bases separated the two germline ends.

The rearrangement links TRBV18 to TRBJ2-1, with TRBD2 matching 12 bases. Germline lookup yields CDR1 KGHSH and CDR2 LQKENI. With 6 bases clipped from V and 8 bases from J, the junction kept 14 bases outside the gene matches. The CDR3 totals 17 residues. For the CDR3, the DNA is TGTGCCAGCTCTTCCCTTTTACTAGCGGGAGGATTTGATGAGCAGTTCTTC. Translation: CASSSLLLAGGFDEQFF. The whole variable domain, remainder taken from reference TRBV18 and TRBJ2-1, is NAGVMQNPRHLVRRRGQEARLRCSPMKGHSHVYWYRQLPEEGLKFMVYLQKENIIDESGMPKERFSAEFPKEGPSILRIQQVVRGDSAAYFCASSSLLLAGGFDEQFFGPGTRLTVL.

V gene TRBV5-1 combines with J gene TRBJ1-4; D perhaps matches TRBD1 (5 bases). CDR3 length equals 14 residues. CDR1 and CDR2 from the germline V gene are SGHRS and YFSETQ. Trimming took 5 bases from V and 7 from J, leaving 15 bases between them. The CDR3 DNA follows: TGCGCCAGCAGGCTCGTGCCCGGGGGTGAAAAACTGTTTTTT. It is translated as CASRLVPGGEKLFF. The full variable domain, its missing parts supplied by reference TRBV5-1 and TRBJ1-4, is KAGVTQTPRYLIKTRGQQVTLSCSPISGHRSVSWYQQTPGQGLQFLFEYFSETQRNKGNFPGRFSGRQFSNSRSEMNVSTLELGDSALYLCASRLVPGGEKLFFGSGTQLSVL.